This TCR beta chain is from a study of blood T cell repertoires in COVID-19. Study-wide context: COVID-19 samples, acute and convalescent, were from the United States, Italy and Spain. The analysed material was cDNA or gDNA that came from T cells, B-cell-depleted T cells, or PBMCs.

Germline V gene lookup returns CDR1 LNHDA and CDR2 SQIVND (reference sequence). The CDR3 has 16 residues. V shed 7 bases and J 4 bases; nucleotides not matched to a gene: 15. In the authors' workflow: Using reference gene primer amplification, nucleated cell counts were estimated. Data came from immunoSEQ multiplex PCR; TCRdb stores just in-frame clones and leaves some out. D and trimming were read from the DNA, whereas the V and J calls and clone size are those reported in that table. The table shows approximately 210,000 clones, with roughly 84% occurring only once. The rearrangement joins TRBV19 to TRBJ1-1; 7 nucleotides line up with TRBD1. The sequenced sample consisted of peripheral blood. The TCR sequence derives from an elderly woman with acute or convalescent COVID-19. Here the CDR3 reads CASTTTTGAPGTEAFF. CDR3 nucleotides: TGTGCCAGTACCACGACTACAGGGGCTCCTGGCACTGAAGCTTTCTTT.